Below, 24 T cell receptor beta chains from the same sample are listed, as sequenced in a study of beta chain features in type 1 diabetes. Of the isolated RNA, all was reverse transcribed, and so the sequenced material was expressed TCRB transcripts. Sequencing was performed with immunoSEQ multiplex PCR; in TCRdb, only in-frame clones are kept and a portion is missing. The sample carries 200,000 to 250,000 clones, about 14% recorded once. Study observations and caveats: Significant though moderate, a shortening of TCRB CDR3s appeared in all four CD4+ subsets of Type 1 diabetes patients.

Antigens of these TCRs are unknown. Sequenced sample: naive CD4+ T cells from blood. Receptor source: a young man with type 1 diabetes.

The V and J genes are TRBV7-2 and TRBJ1-5; D is perhaps TRBD1 (6 bases). The CDR3 has 15 amino acids. Germline V gene data show CDR1 as SGHTA and CDR2 as FQGNSA. Trimming took off 4 bases at V and 7 bases at J, with 17 bases between the two ends. CDR3 sequence (DNA): TGTGCCAGCAGCTCCCGAGGGGGGGGCGGGCAGCCCCAGCATTTT. This gives the protein CASSSRGGGGQPQHF.

This clone has a handful of counts. The rearrangement joins TRBV4-1 to TRBJ1-2; D remains unclear. The germline CDR1 and CDR2 sequences are MGHRA and YSYEKL. There are 14 residues in the CDR3. V lost 1 base, J lost 4 bases, and 10 bases lay in between. CDR3 bases: TGCGCCAGCAGCCAAGTCGGGAGTGGCTATGGCTACACCTTC. Its protein is CASSQVGSGYGYTF.

This clone came up a few times. Other DNA sequences from this sample encode an identical CDR3 as well. V is TRBV9 and J is TRBJ1-2; possible D gene TRBD1, 5 bases. There are 13 residues in the CDR3. Germline V gives CDR1 SGDLS, CDR2 YYNGEE. V was cut by 0 bases and J by 4 bases, with 7 bases left in between. CDR3 in amino acids: CASSVAGGYGYTF. The CDR3 DNA reads TGTGCCAGCAGCGTAGCGGGGGGCTATGGCTACACCTTC.

This clone has a handful of counts. J is TRBJ2-5 and V is TRBV2; 8 bases fit TRBD2. Trimming at V came to 10 bases and at J to 5 bases, leaving 15 bases not matched to a gene. This CDR3 spans 15 amino acids. Per the germline V gene, CDR1 is SNHLY and CDR2 is FYNNEI. For the CDR3, the DNA is TGTGCCACTTCCACGCCCGGGACTAGGGGGGAGACCCAGTACTTC. It translates to CATSTPGTRGETQYF.

This clone occurred a few times. This chain joins TRBV6-6 and TRBJ2-5; a possible D gene is TRBD1 (6 bases). Germline V gene lookup returns CDR1 MNHNY and CDR2 SVGAGI (reference sequence). The CDR3 spans 15 residues. V was clipped by 4 bases and J by 7 bases, with 19 bases between them. The CDR3 loop is CASSFSDLPRGTQYF. The CDR3 nucleotides are TGTGCCAGCAGTTTCTCGGACTTGCCCAGGGGGACCCAGTACTTC.

The chain links TRBV29-1 to TRBJ2-5, with TRBD2 matching 9 bases. The CDR3 loop spans 13 amino acids. Trimming took 7 bases from V and 2 from J; bases not matched to a gene: 5. CDR1 is SQVTM, CDR2 ANQGSEA, per germline. CDR3 coding DNA: TGCAGCGAGGGACTAGCCGGTCAAGAGACCCAGTACTTC. Translating it yields CSEGLAGQETQYF.

Only a few counts were recorded for this clone. This chain connects TRBV2 to TRBJ2-5, with D perhaps TRBD1 (5 bases). The CDR3 totals 13 residues. In germline, CDR1 is SNHLY, CDR2 FYNNEI. The V end lost 10 bases, the J end lost 5 bases, and 17 bases lay between the germline ends. CDR3 protein: CANPDTLGETQYF. The DNA for the CDR3 is TGTGCCAACCCGGACACGCTCGGGGAGACCCAGTACTTC.

J is TRBJ2-2 and V is TRBV20-1; D is perhaps TRBD1 (5 bases). Looked up from germline, CDR1 is DFQATT and CDR2 is SNEGSKA (reference sequence). The CDR3 contains 11 residues. Trimming left V 6 bases short and J 4 bases short, with 6 bases between. CDR3 nucleotides: TGCAGTGCCGACAGCACCGGGGAGCTGTTTTTT. This gives the protein CSADSTGELFF.

The rearrangement uses TRBV7-2 and TRBJ2-7; 7 bases agree with TRBD2. Per the germline V gene, CDR1 is SGHTA and CDR2 is FQGNSA. The J segment lost 7 bases and the V segment lost 3 bases, leaving 9 bases of the junction unmatched. This CDR3 is 14 amino acids long. The CDR3 DNA reads TGTGCCAGCAGCTTTCTTACAGGACTAGAGGAGCAGTACTTC. Residues: CASSFLTGLEEQYF.

This clone occurred a few times. J is TRBJ2-2 and V is TRBV30, with 8 bases that match TRBD2. The CDR3 totals 15 residues. The V gene's germline CDR1 is GTSNPN and CDR2 SVGIG (reference sequence). Losses at the gene ends were 3 bases for V and 9 bases for J; bases not matched to a gene: 12. The CDR3 reads CAWSPGGAGMWELFF. The DNA of the CDR3 is TGTGCCTGGAGCCCCGGGGGGGCGGGAATGTGGGAGCTGTTTTTT.

The chain couples TRBV6-6 to TRBJ1-1; 8 nucleotides line up with TRBD1. The CDR3 has 12 amino acids. J gave up 10 bases and V 2 bases, and 3 bases lay outside the gene matches. Germline-derived CDR1 and CDR2 are MNHNY and SVGAGI (reference sequence). This CDR3 is CASSYSDRGAFF. CDR3 bases: TGTGCCAGCAGTTACAGCGACAGGGGAGCTTTCTTT.

V is TRBV27 and J is TRBJ2-3, with TRBD2 matching 14 bases. The length of the CDR3 is 17 residues. Germline lookup yields CDR1 MNHEY and CDR2 SMNVEV (reference sequence). V was clipped by 6 bases and J by 2 bases; unmatched bases: 7. CDR3 coding DNA: TGTGCCAGCAGACCGGGACTAGCGGGGGCTACCACAGATACGCAGTATTTT. Translated: CASRPGLAGATTDTQYF.

The chain joins TRBV10-1 to TRBJ2-5; D not resolved. The CDR3 consists of 14 residues. The germline gives CDR1 WNHNN, CDR2 SYGVQD (reference sequence). The ends were cut back, 0 bases at V and 5 bases at J, with 10 bases in the middle. The CDR3 coding sequence is TGCGCCAGCAGTGAGTCCGTAACCCGGGAGACCCAGTACTTC. This translates into CASSESVTRETQYF.

The CDR3 sequence is CASRGQISYEQYF. In DNA form, the CDR3 reads TGTGCCAGCAGGGGACAGATCTCCTACGAGCAGTACTTC. V is TRBV2 and J is TRBJ2-7; 7 nucleotides agree with TRBD1. Trimming removed 6 bases from V and 0 bases from J; junction bases left unmatched: 2. The CDR3 has 13 amino acids. CDR1 is SNHLY, CDR2 FYNNEI, per germline.

The chain links TRBV6-5 to TRBJ2-5, with a weak D call TRBD1 (7 bases). This CDR3 is 14 amino acids long. V gave up 4 bases and J gave up 4 bases, with 13 bases separating them. CDR1 is MNHEY, CDR2 SVGAGI, per germline. The CDR3 DNA follows: TGTGCCAGCAGTTGGAGGGGGCAACGAGAGACCCAGTACTTC. Encoded protein: CASSWRGQRETQYF.

The chain is built from TRBV30 and TRBJ1-5; 7 positions agree with TRBD1. J gave up 0 bases and V 1 base, and 9 bases lay outside the gene matches. The CDR3 has 17 amino acids. Germline V lookup: CDR1 GTSNPN, CDR2 SVGIG (reference sequence). DNA of the CDR3: TGTGCCTGGAGTGAGGAGGGGGCACATTATAGCAATCAGCCCCAGCATTTT. It encodes CAWSEEGAHYSNQPQHF.

V is TRBV30 and J is TRBJ1-1, with 8 positions matching TRBD1. This CDR3 has 15 residues. J lost 2 bases, V lost 2 bases, and 7 bases had no gene match. Germline V lookup: CDR1 GTSNPN, CDR2 SVGIG (reference sequence). DNA for the CDR3: TGTGCCTGGAGTACACAGGGGGAAGGAAACACTGAAGCTTTCTTT. The encoded protein is CAWSTQGEGNTEAFF.

This chain links TRBV7-9 with TRBJ1-1; 9 nucleotides agree with TRBD1. In germline, CDR1 is SEHNR, CDR2 FQNEAQ (reference sequence). The V gene end was trimmed by 1 base and the J gene end by 2 bases; junction bases not matched to a gene: 5. This CDR3 contains 16 residues. CDR3 DNA: TGTGCCAGCAGCTTAGAGACAGGGGGGCCTAACACTGAAGCTTTCTTT. Residues: CASSLETGGPNTEAFF.

This clone was counted between two and nine times. Other DNA sequences within the sample encode an identical CDR3. This chain links TRBV5-4 with TRBJ2-5, with TRBD2 matching over 8 bases. The germline gives CDR1 SGHNT, CDR2 YYREEE (reference sequence). V lost 1 base, J lost 4 bases, and 0 bases stayed unmatched. CDR3 length: 13 residues. The CDR3 region is CASSLRGGETQYF. CDR3 bases: TGTGCCAGCAGCTTGCGGGGGGGAGAGACCCAGTACTTC. The complete variable domain, with remaining parts taken from reference TRBV5-4 and TRBJ2-5, reads ETGVTQSPTHLIKTRGQQVTLRCSSQSGHNTVSWYQQALGQGPQFIFQYYREEENGRGNFPPRFSGLQFPNYSSELNVNALELDDSALYLCASSLRGGETQYFGPGTRLLVL.

This clone came up a few times. The gene calls are TRBV12-5 and TRBJ2-3; the match to TRBD2 covers 9 bases. The CDR3 length is 15 residues. The J segment lost 4 bases and the V segment lost 4 bases, leaving 6 bases of the junction unmatched. From germline, CDR1 is LGHNT and CDR2 FRNRAP. CDR3 in amino acids: CASGSLAGSSDTQYF. The CDR3, as DNA: TGTGCTAGTGGTTCTCTAGCGGGAAGTTCAGATACGCAGTATTTT.

The CDR3 sequence is CASSGTTGYNEQFF. CDR3 nucleotide sequence: TGTGCCAGCTCAGGGACTACGGGCTACAATGAGCAGTTCTTC. The V and J genes are TRBV18 and TRBJ2-1; 7 bases match TRBD2. The V gene's germline CDR1 is KGHSH and CDR2 LQKENI. CDR3 length equals 14 residues. Unmatched junction bases numbered 4, after V lost 5 bases and J lost 3 bases.

This clone has only a few counts. V usage is TRBV9 and J usage is TRBJ2-1; the match to TRBD2 covers 16 bases. After removal of 3 bases from V and 9 bases from J, the junction contained 12 bases not matched to a gene. The CDR3 sequence is 18 residues long. The germline CDR1 and CDR2 sequences are SGDLS and YYNGEE. Here the CDR3 DNA reads TGTGCCAGCAGCGGGGGACTAGCGGGAGGGCGGTCGAACTCTGAGCAGTTCTTC. This sequence encodes CASSGGLAGGRSNSEQFF.

The genes are TRBV30 and TRBJ1-2; D is unresolved. Germline V gene lookup returns CDR1 GTSNPN and CDR2 SVGIG (reference sequence). The CDR3 covers 15 residues. The V gene lost 0 bases and the J gene lost 7 bases, with 18 bases spanning the gap. The CDR3 sequence: CAWSVLALRGGGYTF. CDR3 coding DNA: TGTGCCTGGAGTGTACTAGCTCTGCGGGGAGGTGGCTACACCTTC. The entire variable domain, with the rest obtained from reference TRBV30 and TRBJ1-2, is as follows: SQTIHQWPATLVQPVGSPLSLECTVEGTSNPNLYWYRQAAGRGLQLLFYSVGIGQISSEVPQNLSASRPQDRQFILSSKKLLLSDSGFYLCAWSVLALRGGGYTFGSGTRLTVV.

The rearrangement links TRBV18 to TRBJ2-5, with D uncertain. Germline CDR1 and CDR2: KGHSH and LQKENI. The length of the CDR3 is 14 residues. V lost 0 bases and J lost 2, with 7 bases in between. The CDR3 reads CASSPPSLQETQYF. The CDR3 DNA follows: TGTGCCAGCTCACCACCGAGTCTACAAGAGACCCAGTACTTC.